Shown below are 5 T cell receptor beta chains from a single sample sequenced in a study of control samples from healthy donors and cancer patients (dated by TCRdb to between 2020 and 2021). To prepare the library, the immunoSEQ multiplex PCR assay was applied. TCRdb obtained this table from immuneACCESS and retained in-frame rearrangements with V and J assigned. These tables miss some clones; where compared with another copy, unresolved V genes account for less than half of the shortfall, and the remainder is unexplained. The sample has tens of thousands of clones on record, more than 75% of them singletons. The top ten constitute 2.9% of the sample. The sequenced material came from PBMCs. These receptors all stem from a woman in her forties or fifties with lung cancer.

The chain combines TRBV9 with TRBJ1-2, with 7 bases fitting TRBD1. V shed 0 bases, J shed 8 bases, and the junction held 7 bases outside the gene matches. From germline, CDR1 is SGDLS and CDR2 YYNGEE. The CDR3 covers 14 residues. The CDR3 sequence is CASSVAEGAVGYTF. The CDR3, as DNA: TGTGCCAGCAGCGTAGCAGAGGGGGCGGTGGGCTACACCTTC.

The chain employs TRBV7-9 and TRBJ1-1; D possibly corresponds to TRBD1 (5 bases). Germline V gene sequence: CDR1 SEHNR, CDR2 FQNEAQ (reference sequence). Trimming cost V 3 bases and J 4 bases, with 9 bases left between them. This CDR3 is 13 amino acids long. The CDR3 protein is CASSFDGGTEAFF. CDR3 bases: TGTGCCAGCAGCTTCGATGGGGGCACTGAAGCTTTCTTT. Looking up the rest from reference TRBV7-9 and TRBJ1-1 gives the full variable domain: DTGVSQNPRHKITKRGQNVTFRCDPISEHNRLYWYRQTLGQGPEFLTYFQNEAQLEKSRLLSDRFSAERPKGSFSTLEIQRTEQGDSAMYLCASSFDGGTEAFFGQGTRLTVV.

The chain couples TRBV5-1 to TRBJ1-1; no definite D call. Germline CDR1 reads SGHRS; CDR2 reads YFSETQ. CDR3 size: 14 residues. With 4 bases removed from V and 1 base from J, the gap between germline ends came to 11 bases. The DNA for the CDR3 is TGCGCCAGCAGCCCCGACGGCTCGAACACTGAAGCTTTCTTT. It encodes CASSPDGSNTEAFF.

This sequence joins TRBV7-2 and TRBJ2-1; tentatively, D is TRBD1 (6 bases). This CDR3 has 15 amino acids. V shed 1 base and J shed 9 bases, with 16 bases lying between them. The germline gives CDR1 SGHTA, CDR2 FQGNSA. DNA for the CDR3: TGTGCCAGCAGCTTAGTAACCCAGGGGCAGGGTGAGCAGTTCTTC. Translation gives CASSLVTQGQGEQFF.

J is TRBJ1-2 and V is TRBV3-1 (or the pseudogene TRBV3-2); 7 positions agree with TRBD1. Germline-derived CDR1 and CDR2 are LGHDT and YNNKEL (reference sequence). V dropped 2 bases and J dropped 7; count of bases not matched to a gene: 7. The CDR3 length is 14 residues. The chain's CDR3 is CASSQPDRAGGYTF. CDR3 sequence (DNA): TGTGCCAGCAGCCAACCTGACAGGGCTGGTGGCTACACCTTC.